Presented here are 29 T cell receptor beta chains from one specimen sequenced in a study of graft-versus-host responses after intestinal transplantation. Using immunoSEQ multiplex PCR, the repertoire was profiled, and TCRdb retains in-frame clones only, with some absent. The repertoire holds 50,000 or so clones, with around 90% as singletons. Here the sequenced sample was PBMCs, taken roughly 120 days after intestinal transplantation. The receptors shown here come from a human patient who received an intestinal transplant, so some T cells may come from the graft donor.

This sequence joins TRBV9 and TRBJ1-1; D gene ambiguous. Trimming took 2 bases from V and 8 from J, leaving 7 bases between them. Germline CDR1 SGDLS, CDR2 YYNGEE. The CDR3 extends over 11 amino acids. The CDR3 DNA is TGTGCCAGCAGCGTCCGGAGGGAAGCTTTCTTT. This codes for CASSVRREAFF.

This chain uses TRBV6-5 with TRBJ2-3; D is perhaps TRBD2 (6 bases). Germline V gene lookup returns CDR1 MNHEY and CDR2 SVGAGI. The CDR3 totals 15 residues. Trimming removed 2 bases from V and 0 bases from J, with 9 bases in between. For the CDR3, the DNA is TGTGCCAGCAGTTACAGGAGGGTCAGCACAGATACGCAGTATTTT. It translates to CASSYRRVSTDTQYF.

V and J are TRBV27 and TRBJ2-1, with a tentative D call TRBD2 (6 bases). Germline V gene lookup returns CDR1 MNHEY and CDR2 SMNVEV (reference sequence). The length of the CDR3 is 14 residues. Trimming pared 3 bases from V and 5 bases from J, leaving 11 bases between. The chain's CDR3 is CASSLEGPNNEQFF. The CDR3 nucleotides read TGTGCCAGCAGTTTGGAGGGTCCGAACAATGAGCAGTTCTTC.

The chain recombines TRBV6-5 with TRBJ1-1; TRBD1 matches 9 bases. Germline assignment: CDR1 MNHEY and CDR2 SVGAGI. Trimming removed 4 bases from V and 1 base from J; junction bases left unmatched: 4. The CDR3 runs 15 residues. CDR3 sequence: CASSSRGQGNTEAFF. As DNA, the CDR3 is TGTGCCAGCAGTTCCCGGGGACAGGGGAACACTGAAGCTTTCTTT.

The chain is built from TRBV27 and TRBJ2-3, with D maybe TRBD1 (5 bases). The V end was cut by 10 bases, the J end by 9 bases, with 23 bases between. This CDR3 is 14 amino acids long. Per the germline V gene, CDR1 is MNHEY and CDR2 is SMNVEV (reference sequence). CDR3 nucleotides: TGTGCCAACCCCAAAAGACAGCAGACCTTGACGCAGTATTTT. Residues: CANPKRQQTLTQYF.

The V and J genes are TRBV28 and TRBJ2-5; TRBD1 aligns across 10 bases. Matching the DNA end better, TRBJ2-7 makes the J call doubtful. The CDR3 has 15 residues. Germline V gene sequence: CDR1 MDHEN, CDR2 SYDVKM. The DNA for the CDR3 is TGTGCCAGCAGTTTACCTGGGACAGGGGTCGACGAGCAGTACTTC. It specifies CASSLPGTGVDEQYF.

V usage is TRBV15 and J usage is TRBJ2-3; 11 bases agree with TRBD2. The CDR3 contains 16 residues. Germline CDR1 reads LNHNV; CDR2 reads YYDKDF (reference sequence). V was clipped by 4 bases and J by 1 base; unmatched bases: 4. The CDR3 spells CATSNQLAGGTDTQYF. The CDR3 region has the DNA TGTGCCACCAGCAACCAACTAGCGGGGGGCACAGATACGCAGTATTTT.

The chain has TRBV28 and TRBJ2-3; D not certain. Germline V gives CDR1 MDHEN, CDR2 SYDVKM. The CDR3 totals 11 residues. The V gene lost 3 bases and the J gene lost 2 bases, with 0 bases spanning the gap. The CDR3 nucleotides read TGTGCCAGCAGTTTCACAGATACGCAGTATTTT. Amino acid sequence: CASSFTDTQYF.

The genes are TRBV19 and TRBJ1-2, with D maybe TRBD1 (5 bases). V lost 7 bases, J lost 0 bases, and 12 bases lay in between. Germline CDR1 reads LNHDA; CDR2 reads SQIVND (reference sequence). The CDR3 contains 14 residues. The chain's CDR3 is CASKPGGTNYGYTF. CDR3 coding DNA: TGTGCCAGTAAACCGGGGGGGACTAACTATGGCTACACCTTC.

The chain combines TRBV2 with TRBJ2-7; no firm D call. The CDR3 extends over 12 amino acids. V dropped 8 bases and J dropped 4 bases, with 12 bases sitting between them. Looked up from germline, CDR1 is SNHLY and CDR2 is FYNNEI. CDR3 sequence: CASVGYKYEQYF. DNA for the CDR3: TGTGCCAGCGTAGGATACAAATACGAGCAGTACTTC.

The rearrangement uses TRBV2 and TRBJ1-3; D is unclear. The CDR3 extends over 14 amino acids. The V end lost 6 bases, the J end lost 0 bases, and 9 bases lay between the germline ends. The germline gives CDR1 SNHLY, CDR2 FYNNEI. CDR3 amino acids: CASRGGFSGNTIYF. In nucleotides, the CDR3 is TGTGCCAGCAGGGGAGGCTTCTCTGGAAACACCATATATTTT.

This chain links TRBV7-6 with TRBJ2-3; D is undetermined. The germline V gene encodes CDR1 SGHVS and CDR2 FNYEAQ. The CDR3 extends over 15 amino acids. V was shortened by 5 bases and J by 6 bases, with 18 bases between the two germline ends. CDR3 nucleotide sequence: TGTGCCAGCAGCGAAAGACGCCTCCTGGGGGATACGCAGTATTTT. This translates into CASSERRLLGDTQYF.

The chain has TRBV11-2 and TRBJ2-3; 13 nucleotides agree with TRBD2. This CDR3 region has 15 residues. The V segment lost 6 bases and the J segment 0 bases; nucleotides outside the gene matches: 0. CDR1 and CDR2 (germline): SGHAT, FQNNGV. CDR3 coding DNA: TGTGCCAGCAGGGGACTAGCGGGGAGCACAGATACGCAGTATTTT. Its protein is CASRGLAGSTDTQYF. Combining the CDR3 with reference TRBV11-2 and TRBJ2-3 gives the whole variable domain EAGVAQSPRYKIIEKRQSVAFWCNPISGHATLYWYQQILGQGPKLLIQFQNNGVVDDSQLPKDRFSAERLKGVDSTLKIQPAKLEDSAVYLCASRGLAGSTDTQYFGPGTRLTVL.

V is TRBV5-6 and J is TRBJ1-2; a weak D match, TRBD1 (6 bases). CDR1 and CDR2 from the germline V gene are SGHDT and YYEEEE. There are 14 residues in the CDR3. Trimming shortened V by 1 base and J by 2 bases, and 9 bases separated the two germline ends. CDR3 DNA: TGTGCCAGCAGCTTGAACAGGGCGAACTATGGCTACACCTTC. It encodes CASSLNRANYGYTF.

The CDR3 nucleotides read TGTGCCAGCAGTTCCCTGAGGGTGGAGGTGTCTTTAGGGGCCAACGTCCTGACTTTC. Its translation: CASSSLRVEVSLGANVLTF. This chain links TRBV28 with TRBJ2-6; TRBD2 might be the D (5 bases). Trimming left V 4 bases short and J 4 bases short, with 23 bases between. CDR1 is MDHEN and CDR2 is SYDVKM in the germline V gene. The CDR3 totals 19 residues.

V usage is TRBV5-1 and J usage is TRBJ2-5; 11 nucleotides align to TRBD1. Trimming took 4 bases from V and 4 from J; bases not matched to a gene: 6. Looked up from germline, CDR1 is SGHRS and CDR2 is YFSETQ. The CDR3 is 15 amino acids. The CDR3 sequence is CASSQRTGGAETQYF. CDR3 DNA: TGCGCCAGCAGCCAAAGGACAGGGGGCGCAGAGACCCAGTACTTC.

The genes are TRBV19 and TRBJ2-7; D is unresolved. CDR1 is LNHDA, CDR2 SQIVND, per germline (reference sequence). The CDR3 runs to 14 residues. The V gene lost 1 base and the J gene lost 2 bases, with 9 bases spanning the gap. CDR3 coding DNA: TGTGCCAGTAGTATAGTGTACGGTACCTACGAGCAGTACTTC. Encoded protein: CASSIVYGTYEQYF.

The chain carries TRBV15 and TRBJ2-7; the match to TRBD1 covers 10 bases. Germline CDR1 and CDR2: LNHNV and YYDKDF (reference sequence). CDR3 length: 17 amino acids. V was clipped by 0 bases and J by 6 bases; unmatched bases: 11. CDR3 nucleotide sequence: TGTGCCACCAGCAGAGATCCGACAGGGGGCCCTGCCTTCGAGCAGTACTTC. Its translation is CATSRDPTGGPAFEQYF. Drawing the rest from reference TRBV15 and TRBJ2-7, the complete variable domain is DAMVIQNPRYQVTQFGKPVTLSCSQTLNHNVMYWYQQKSSQAPKLLFHYYDKDFNNEADTPDNFQSRRPNTSFCFLDIRSPGLGDTAMYLCATSRDPTGGPAFEQYFGPGTRLTVT.

This clone was seen just once. The gene calls are TRBV27 and TRBJ2-1, with 8 bases identical to TRBD2. This CDR3 spans 16 amino acids. Trimming cost V 2 bases and J 3 bases; bases outside gene matches: 6. The germline gives CDR1 MNHEY, CDR2 SMNVEV (reference sequence). CDR3 sequence: CASSLLSGGVYNEQFF. As DNA, the CDR3 is TGTGCCAGCAGTTTACTCTCGGGGGGGGTCTACAATGAGCAGTTCTTC.

The chain couples TRBV20-1 to TRBJ1-2; 7 bases are a match to TRBD1. After removal of 6 bases from V and 12 bases from J, the junction contained 4 bases not matched to a gene. The CDR3 spans 9 residues. Germline assignment: CDR1 DFQATT and CDR2 SNEGSKA (reference sequence). CDR3 protein: CSAPDRDTF. Written as DNA, the CDR3 is TGCAGTGCACCCGACAGGGACACCTTC.

The chain employs TRBV20-1 and TRBJ2-3; D gene ambiguous. There are 11 residues in the CDR3. Germline V gives CDR1 DFQATT, CDR2 SNEGSKA (reference sequence). With 2 bases removed from V and 3 bases from J, the gap between germline ends came to 3 bases. This CDR3 is CSARQTDTQYF. CDR3 coding DNA: TGCAGTGCTAGACAAACAGATACGCAGTATTTT.

The chain recombines TRBV11-2 with TRBJ2-5, with a possible D match to TRBD2 (6 bases). V shed 2 bases and J shed 4 bases, with 14 bases lying between them. The CDR3 runs to 15 residues. CDR1 is SGHAT and CDR2 is FQNNGV in the germline V gene. This CDR3 is CASSLFSRGSETQYF. CDR3 DNA sequence: TGTGCCAGCAGCTTATTTAGCCGGGGGTCAGAGACCCAGTACTTC. Based on the CDR3 plus reference TRBV11-2 and TRBJ2-5, the full variable domain is EAGVAQSPRYKIIEKRQSVAFWCNPISGHATLYWYQQILGQGPKLLIQFQNNGVVDDSQLPKDRFSAERLKGVDSTLKIQPAKLEDSAVYLCASSLFSRGSETQYFGPGTRLLVL.

The chain combines TRBV5-1 with TRBJ2-7; maybe TRBD1 (5 bases). The V gene lost 3 bases and the J gene lost 2 bases, with 15 bases spanning the gap. Looked up from germline, CDR1 is SGHRS and CDR2 is YFSETQ. This CDR3 has 15 residues. CDR3 nucleotides: TGCGCCAGCAGCTCCCCTGGGGCGGCCACCTACGAGCAGTACTTC. It codes for CASSSPGAATYEQYF.

The chain combines TRBV28 with TRBJ2-7, with a possible D match to TRBD1 (5 bases). The CDR3 loop spans 13 amino acids. The germline V and J ends were trimmed by 4 bases and 0 bases, with 7 bases remaining between them. Germline values: CDR1 MDHEN, CDR2 SYDVKM. The CDR3 loop reads CASSSTDSYEQYF. DNA for the CDR3: TGTGCCAGCAGTTCGACAGACTCCTACGAGCAGTACTTC.

The genes are TRBV12-5 and TRBJ2-3; D remains ambiguous. This CDR3 has 12 residues. Trimming removed 7 bases at V and 0 bases at J, with 5 bases between. CDR1 is LGHNT and CDR2 is FRNRAP in the germline V gene. CDR3 in DNA: TGTGCTAGTGCCCAAAGCACAGATACGCAGTATTTT. It specifies CASAQSTDTQYF.

V is TRBV19 and J is TRBJ2-7, with 9 bases matching TRBD1. Trimming at V came to 5 bases and at J to 4 bases, leaving 6 bases not matched to a gene. CDR3 size: 14 residues. CDR1 and CDR2 (germline): LNHDA, SQIVND (reference sequence). The CDR3: CASSSGTGWYEQYF. The CDR3 DNA is TGTGCCAGTAGTTCCGGGACAGGGTGGTACGAGCAGTACTTC.

The chain has TRBV6-6 and TRBJ1-1; the D is unclear. The CDR3 runs 12 residues. CDR1 and CDR2 (germline): MNHNY, SVGAGI (reference sequence). Deletions cut 6 bases from V and 8 bases from J, with 13 bases between. In nucleotides, the CDR3 is TGTGCCAGCAGACCCCAATCCGTGGAAGCTTTCTTT. Protein product: CASRPQSVEAFF.

The CDR3 reads CASRNRGRVSPLHF. The CDR3 bases are TGTGCCAGCAGGAACAGGGGGAGGGTTTCACCCCTCCACTTT. The chain has TRBV6-5 and TRBJ1-6; 8 positions match TRBD1. The CDR3 runs 14 residues. V dropped 6 bases and J dropped 9; count of bases not matched to a gene: 7. Germline CDR1 reads MNHEY; CDR2 reads SVGAGI.

The count of this clone is one. The genes are TRBV5-6 and TRBJ2-7; the match to TRBD1 covers 10 bases. CDR3 size: 15 residues. With 3 bases clipped from V and 5 bases from J, the junction kept 8 bases outside the gene matches. The germline V gene encodes CDR1 SGHDT and CDR2 YYEEEE. The CDR3 protein is CASSSPGQGLNEQYF. In nucleotides, the CDR3 is TGTGCCAGCAGCTCTCCGGGACAGGGGTTAAACGAGCAGTACTTC.